Below are 30 T cell receptor beta chains sequenced from a single sample in a study of CD8+ T cells in alopecia areata. Treatment defined: oral pan-JAK inhibitor, 5-10 mg twice daily. RNA, once extracted, was reverse transcribed into cDNA for use as the sequencing template. The protocol was immunoSEQ multiplex PCR, while the TCRdb copy is restricted to in-frame clones and leaves out a portion. The sample lists 110,000 or so clones, roughly 60% seen once, with just under 30% in the top ten. Specimen: CD8+ T cells sorted from blood, collected at week 4, from a patient treated with tofacitinib. The receptor set was obtained from a human donor with alopecia areata.

J is TRBJ2-7 and V is TRBV27; the match to TRBD2 covers 9 bases. Looked up from germline, CDR1 is MNHEY and CDR2 is SMNVEV (reference sequence). V lost 5 bases, J lost 3 bases, and 8 bases stayed unmatched. The CDR3 extends over 15 amino acids. The CDR3 sequence: CASSPSSGESYEQYF. The CDR3 DNA follows: TGTGCCAGCAGTCCCTCTAGCGGGGAGAGCTACGAGCAGTACTTC.

This chain joins TRBV4-1 and TRBJ2-7; D may be TRBD1 (6 bases). Germline CDR1 is MGHRA and CDR2 is YSYEKL. V lost 5 bases, J lost 1 base, and 15 bases lay in between. This CDR3 region has 15 residues. CDR3 protein: CASSIHRVSSYEQYF. CDR3 sequence (DNA): TGCGCCAGCAGCATACACAGGGTATCGTCCTACGAGCAGTACTTC.

V usage is TRBV15 and J usage is TRBJ1-2; no definite D call. This CDR3 is 16 amino acids long. Germline loops: CDR1 LNHNV, CDR2 YYDKDF (reference sequence). V gave up 0 bases and J gave up 2 bases, with 13 bases separating them. For the CDR3, the DNA is TGTGCCACCAGCAGAGAGATTGGGTCCGTGAACTATGGCTACACCTTC. This encodes CATSREIGSVNYGYTF.

The V and J genes are TRBV29-1 and TRBJ2-1; the D is unclear. Germline CDR1 reads SQVTM; CDR2 reads ANQGSEA. The CDR3 contains 11 residues. Trimming removed 7 bases from V and 7 bases from J, with 11 bases in between. This CDR3 is CSGVAKNEQFF. CDR3 DNA: TGCAGCGGCGTGGCAAAGAATGAGCAGTTCTTC.

The chain carries TRBV29-1 and TRBJ2-7; TRBD1 agrees at 9 bases. Germline CDR1 reads SQVTM; CDR2 reads ANQGSEA. Losses at the gene ends were 2 bases for V and 6 bases for J; bases not matched to a gene: 8. The CDR3 extends over 14 amino acids. CDR3 DNA: TGCAGCGTTGAATTCGGACAGGGGATCCGCGAGCAGTACTTC. It codes for CSVEFGQGIREQYF.

The table lists this clone with a few counts. This chain connects TRBV27 to TRBJ1-5; TRBD1 is a possible D gene (6 bases). The CDR3 totals 15 residues. Germline V gene lookup returns CDR1 MNHEY and CDR2 SMNVEV (reference sequence). V was cut by 6 bases and J by 2 bases, with 14 bases left in between. The CDR3 DNA follows: TGTGCCAGCAGACCTGGGGGGGGCGGCAATCAGCCCCAGCATTTT. This sequence encodes CASRPGGGGNQPQHF.

As concerns this clone: This sample includes further DNA sequences coding for the same CDR3. The V call is TRBV30, the J call TRBJ1-1, with D hard to call. Looked up from germline, CDR1 is GTSNPN and CDR2 is SVGIG (reference sequence). This CDR3 is 13 amino acids long. Trimming took 0 bases from V and 1 from J, leaving 6 bases between them. CDR3 sequence (DNA): TGTGCCTGGAGTGTACTTGAGAACACTGAAGCTTTCTTT. It yields the protein CAWSVLENTEAFF.

The rearrangement uses TRBV23-1 and TRBJ2-1; D is uncertain. TRBV23-1 is an ORF, with its function uncertain. The V and J ends lost 2 bases and 5 bases respectively, with 16 bases between them. The CDR3 covers 16 residues. This CDR3 reads CASSQAMGNRNNEQFF. The CDR3 region has the DNA TGCGCCAGCAGTCAAGCTATGGGGAACAGAAACAATGAGCAGTTCTTC.

CDR3 amino acids: CAWSRIQETQYF. CDR3 nucleotides: TGTGCCTGGAGCCGAATCCAAGAGACCCAGTACTTC. The genes are TRBV30 and TRBJ2-5; no clear D. This CDR3 is built from 12 residues. Germline lookup yields CDR1 GTSNPN and CDR2 SVGIG (reference sequence). V lost 3 bases to trimming and J lost 1 base, with 6 bases between them.

There are a few counts of this clone. V is TRBV7-8 and J is TRBJ2-3, with 10 nucleotides matching TRBD1. The CDR3 is 17 residues long. V was pared by 5 bases and J by 1 base, with 9 bases of the junction left unmatched. Germline CDR1 SGHVS, CDR2 FQNEAQ. CDR3 sequence: CASSASPGTGGTDTQYF. The CDR3 nucleotides are TGTGCCAGCAGCGCCTCTCCCGGGACAGGGGGCACAGATACGCAGTATTTT.

This clone was counted a single time. This chain connects TRBV27 to TRBJ1-6, with 7 bases lining up with TRBD1. Germline V CDR1 and CDR2: MNHEY, SMNVEV (reference sequence). This CDR3 is 17 amino acids long. The ends lost 5 bases at V and 3 bases at J; junction bases unmatched: 10. CDR3 in DNA: TGTGCCAGCAGTCCGGGACAGCCCGTCATCTATAATTCACCCCTCCACTTT. Its translation is CASSPGQPVIYNSPLHF.

V and J are TRBV29-1 and TRBJ1-2; D unclear. V gave up 0 bases and J gave up 3 bases, with 14 bases separating them. Looked up from germline, CDR1 is SQVTM and CDR2 is ANQGSEA. The CDR3 has 15 amino acids. The CDR3 DNA follows: TGCAGCGTTGAAGACTTTCGCGGCCAGGACTATGGCTACACCTTC. The encoded protein is CSVEDFRGQDYGYTF.

The chain couples TRBV2 to TRBJ2-1; D not resolved. Trimming left V 7 bases short and J 5 bases short, with 6 bases between. Germline CDR1 is SNHLY and CDR2 is FYNNEI. The CDR3 contains 11 residues. The CDR3 nucleotides read TGTGCCAGCATCGTAAACAATGAGCAGTTCTTC. Translation: CASIVNNEQFF.

This clone was seen a single time. The chain couples TRBV30 to TRBJ2-7; the match to TRBD1 covers 8 bases. The trim removed 0 bases at V and 3 bases at J, leaving 4 bases unmatched. The CDR3 sequence is 14 residues long. The germline gives CDR1 GTSNPN, CDR2 SVGIG (reference sequence). CDR3 nucleotides: TGTGCCTGGAGTGTACTAACAGGGGGCTACGAGCAGTACTTC. It is translated as CAWSVLTGGYEQYF.

The CDR3 reads CASSPVVRVNSPLHF. DNA for the CDR3: TGCGCCAGCAGCCCAGTAGTCAGGGTAAATTCACCCCTCCACTTT. The chain combines TRBV4-1 with TRBJ1-6; tentative D call: TRBD1 (5 bases). The CDR3 runs 15 residues. Germline V CDR1 and CDR2: MGHRA, YSYEKL. V shed 4 bases and J shed 7 bases, with 14 bases lying between them.

V and J are TRBV2 and TRBJ2-3; D uncertain. Germline CDR1 is SNHLY and CDR2 is FYNNEI. V gave up 8 bases and J gave up 1 base, with 16 bases separating them. The CDR3 is made up of 15 amino acids. The CDR3 loop is CASFYTPIGTDTQYF. In DNA form, the CDR3 reads TGTGCCAGCTTTTATACCCCCATTGGCACAGATACGCAGTATTTT.

This rearrangement joins TRBV30 to TRBJ2-7; D unresolved. The CDR3 extends over 13 amino acids. Deletions cut 3 bases from V and 0 bases from J, with 9 bases between. CDR1 is GTSNPN, CDR2 SVGIG, per germline (reference sequence). The CDR3 reads CAWRDGFSYEQYF. The CDR3 bases are TGTGCCTGGAGGGACGGTTTCTCCTACGAGCAGTACTTC.

V gene TRBV29-1 combines with J gene TRBJ1-2; 7 positions match TRBD1. Per germline, CDR1 SQVTM and CDR2 ANQGSEA. The CDR3 is made up of 13 amino acids. V gave up 5 bases and J gave up 6 bases; unmatched junction bases: 9. In DNA form, the CDR3 reads TGCAGCGTTAAAGGGGAAGGGGGCAATGGCTACACCTTC. Its translation is CSVKGEGGNGYTF. Based on the CDR3 plus reference TRBV29-1 and TRBJ1-2, the full variable domain is SAVISQKPSRDICQRGTSLTIQCQVDSQVTMMFWYRQQPGQSLTLIATANQGSEATYESGFVIDKFPISRPNLTFSTLTVSNMSPEDSSIYLCSVKGEGGNGYTFGSGTRLTVV.

The V gene is TRBV29-1, the J gene TRBJ2-7, with D maybe TRBD1 (6 bases). Germline V gene lookup returns CDR1 SQVTM and CDR2 ANQGSEA. CDR3 size: 13 residues. Trimming shortened V by 6 bases and J by 0 bases, and 12 bases separated the two germline ends. For the CDR3, the DNA is TGCAGCGTCAACAGGGATAGCTCCTACGAGCAGTACTTC. Amino acids: CSVNRDSSYEQYF.

DNA of the CDR3: TGTGCCATCAGTGAGTCTGGGGGACAAGGTTCACCCCTCCACTTT. It encodes CAISESGGQGSPLHF. This chain connects TRBV10-3 to TRBJ1-6, with D possibly matching TRBD1 (6 bases). CDR1 is ENHRY and CDR2 is SYGVKD in the germline V gene. CDR3 length: 15 amino acids. V was clipped by 0 bases and J by 9 bases, with 12 bases between them.

The genes are TRBV2 and TRBJ2-1; D is undetermined. CDR3 length: 11 residues. The ends were cut back, 4 bases at V and 7 bases at J, with 5 bases in the middle. Germline values: CDR1 SNHLY, CDR2 FYNNEI. CDR3 in amino acids: CASSAPNEQFF. The CDR3 DNA reads as TGTGCCAGCAGTGCTCCAAATGAGCAGTTCTTC. The whole variable domain, remainder taken from reference TRBV2 and TRBJ2-1, is EPEVTQTPSHQVTQMGQEVILRCVPISNHLYFYWYRQILGQKVEFLVSFYNNEISEKSEIFDDQFSVERPDGSNFTLKIRSTKLEDSAMYFCASSAPNEQFFGPGTRLTVL.

As for this clone: The sample holds other DNA sequences that translate to the same CDR3. V gene TRBV27 combines with J gene TRBJ1-2, with a tentative D call TRBD1 (5 bases). There are 12 residues in the CDR3. Germline CDR1 reads MNHEY; CDR2 reads SMNVEV (reference sequence). The germline V and J ends were trimmed by 5 bases and 12 bases, with 16 bases remaining between them. The CDR3 bases are TGTGCCAGCAGTACCCCCGGGACGGAAAACACCTTC. Its protein product is CASSTPGTENTF.

The chain couples TRBV13 to TRBJ2-5; the D gene is possibly TRBD2 (6 bases). Germline loops: CDR1 PRHDT, CDR2 FYEKMQ (reference sequence). V gave up 2 bases and J gave up 5 bases, with 18 bases separating them. The CDR3 sequence is 16 residues long. The CDR3 protein is CASSLYLQGGGETQYF. Here the CDR3 DNA reads TGTGCCAGCAGCTTATATCTCCAGGGAGGAGGCGAGACCCAGTACTTC.

This clone was recorded a few times. In nucleotides, the CDR3 is TGTGCCAGCAGGGTTAGGGGCGATGAGCAGTTCTTC. Translated: CASRVRGDEQFF. The chain is built from TRBV2 and TRBJ2-1; D possibly corresponds to TRBD1 (5 bases). Trimming took 6 bases from V and 8 from J, leaving 11 bases between them. Germline values: CDR1 SNHLY, CDR2 FYNNEI. The CDR3 covers 12 residues. The full variable domain, with the rest looked up from reference TRBV2 and TRBJ2-1, is EPEVTQTPSHQVTQMGQEVILRCVPISNHLYFYWYRQILGQKVEFLVSFYNNEISEKSEIFDDQFSVERPDGSNFTLKIRSTKLEDSAMYFCASRVRGDEQFFGPGTRLTVL.

The rearrangement uses TRBV27 and TRBJ2-1, with TRBD2 identical over 10 bases. This CDR3 comprises 17 residues. V lost 5 bases and J lost 7; bases outside the gene matches: 14. CDR1 is MNHEY and CDR2 is SMNVEV in the germline V gene (reference sequence). CDR3 region: CASSTLHASGRENEQFF. In DNA form, the CDR3 reads TGTGCCAGCAGTACCCTTCACGCTAGCGGGAGAGAAAATGAGCAGTTCTTC.

There are a few counts of this clone. The chain links TRBV4-3 to TRBJ2-5; 11 bases align to TRBD2. V was pared by 3 bases and J by 7 bases, with 16 bases of the junction left unmatched. Germline assignment: CDR1 LGHNA and CDR2 YSLEER. The CDR3 contains 18 residues. CDR3 in amino acids: CASSHRLAGTLSEGTQYF. CDR3 sequence (DNA): TGCGCCAGCAGCCATCGACTAGCGGGGACGCTCTCGGAGGGGACCCAGTACTTC.

This clone was seen a few times. This chain uses TRBV30 with TRBJ2-2; D call uncertain. The germline CDR1 and CDR2 sequences are GTSNPN and SVGIG (reference sequence). The V end was cut by 0 bases, the J end by 4 bases, with 9 bases between. There are 14 residues in the CDR3. The DNA of the CDR3 is TGTGCCTGGAGTGTAACGACAATCACCGGGGAGCTGTTTTTT. It translates to CAWSVTTITGELFF.

V gene TRBV9 combines with J gene TRBJ2-7; no definite D call. Trimming stripped 1 base from V and 6 bases from J, with 11 bases between. The CDR3 totals 13 residues. Germline-derived CDR1 and CDR2 are SGDLS and YYNGEE. The CDR3 reads CASSVNSVSEQYF. The CDR3 bases are TGTGCCAGCAGCGTAAACTCGGTTAGCGAGCAGTACTTC.

The chain recombines TRBV7-9 with TRBJ2-3; D is uncertain. V dropped 2 bases and J dropped 4 bases, with 7 bases sitting between them. Germline V gene data show CDR1 as SEHNR and CDR2 as FQNEAQ (reference sequence). This CDR3 comprises 13 residues. The CDR3 region is CASSLISADTQYF. The DNA for the CDR3 is TGTGCCAGCAGCTTAATATCCGCAGATACGCAGTATTTT. Based on the CDR3 plus reference TRBV7-9 and TRBJ2-3, the full variable domain is DTGVSQNPRHKITKRGQNVTFRCDPISEHNRLYWYRQTLGQGPEFLTYFQNEAQLEKSRLLSDRFSAERPKGSFSTLEIQRTEQGDSAMYLCASSLISADTQYFGPGTRLTVL.

A few counts support this clone. It is likely a read error: a sequence one base away is far more abundant. Within the sample, other DNA sequences also encode this same CDR3. Here the CDR3 reads CASSPSVGSSYEQYF. CDR3 in DNA: TGTGCCAGCAGCCCCTCCGTGGGGAGCTCCTACGAGCAGTACTTC. The chain recombines TRBV5-4 with TRBJ2-7; the D gene is possibly TRBD2 (5 bases). Trimming left V 4 bases short and J 0 bases short, with 14 bases between. Germline lookup yields CDR1 SGHNT and CDR2 YYREEE (reference sequence). This CDR3 is 15 amino acids long. The full variable domain, in which reference TRBV5-4 and TRBJ2-7 provide the parts outside the CDR3, is ETGVTQSPTHLIKTRGQQVTLRCSSQSGHNTVSWYQQALGQGPQFIFQYYREEENGRGNFPPRFSGLQFPNYSSELNVNALELDDSALYLCASSPSVGSSYEQYFGPGTRLTVT.